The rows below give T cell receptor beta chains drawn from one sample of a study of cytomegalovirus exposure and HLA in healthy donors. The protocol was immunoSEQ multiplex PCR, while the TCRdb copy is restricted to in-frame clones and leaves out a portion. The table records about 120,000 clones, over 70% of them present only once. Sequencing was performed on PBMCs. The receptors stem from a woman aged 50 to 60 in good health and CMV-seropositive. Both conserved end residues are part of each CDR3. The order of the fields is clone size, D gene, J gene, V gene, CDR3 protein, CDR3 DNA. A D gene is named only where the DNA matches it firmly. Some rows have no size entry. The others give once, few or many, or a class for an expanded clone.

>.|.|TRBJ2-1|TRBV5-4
CASSYSGASYNEQFF
TGTGCCAGCAGCTATTCAGGGGCCTCCTACAATGAGCAGTTCTTC
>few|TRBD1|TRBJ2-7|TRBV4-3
CASSQDQTGGYEQYF
TGCGCCAGCAGCCAAGATCAGACAGGGGGCTACGAGCAGTACTTC
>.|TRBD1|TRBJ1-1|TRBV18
CARNRGPEAFF
TGTGCCAGGAACAGGGGGCCTGAAGCTTTCTTT
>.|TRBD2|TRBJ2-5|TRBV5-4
CASSPISGGAFETQYF
TGTGCCAGCAGCCCGATTAGCGGGGGGGCCTTTGAGACCCAGTACTTC
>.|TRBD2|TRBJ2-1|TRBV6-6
CASSTSGDNEQFF
TGTGCCAGCAGCACTAGCGGGGACAATGAGCAGTTCTTC
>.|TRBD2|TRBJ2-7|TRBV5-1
CASSLVLAGGREQYF
TGCGCCAGCAGCTTGGTTCTAGCGGGAGGAAGGGAGCAGTACTTC
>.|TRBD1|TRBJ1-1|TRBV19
CASRPISMRGLTEAFF
TGTGCCAGCCGGCCTATATCGATGAGGGGGCTTACTGAAGCTTTCTTT
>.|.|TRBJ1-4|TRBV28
CASPTVLNEKLFF
TGTGCCAGTCCGACAGTACTTAATGAAAAACTGTTTTTT
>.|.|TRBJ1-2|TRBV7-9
CASTEQGRYGYTF
TGTGCCAGCACAGAACAGGGCCGTTATGGCTACACCTTC
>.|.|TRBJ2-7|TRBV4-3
CASSQEPTVTYEQYF
TGCGCCAGCAGCCAGGAACCGACAGTTACCTACGAGCAGTACTTC
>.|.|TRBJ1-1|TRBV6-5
CASSLQQGKSTEAFF
TGTGCCAGCAGTTTACAACAGGGTAAAAGCACTGAAGCTTTCTTT
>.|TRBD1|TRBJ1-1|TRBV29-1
CSVDLQGLNTEAFF
TGCAGCGTTGACTTACAGGGGTTAAACACTGAAGCTTTCTTT
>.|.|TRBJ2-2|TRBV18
CASSGQNTGELFF
TGTGCCAGCTCAGGGCAGAACACCGGGGAGCTGTTTTTT
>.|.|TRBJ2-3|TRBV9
CASSVAGSGSTDTQYF
TGTGCCAGCAGCGTAGCCGGGAGCGGCAGCACAGATACGCAGTATTTT
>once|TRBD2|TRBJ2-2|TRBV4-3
CASSQAISGSGTGELFF
TGCGCCAGCAGCCAAGCAATCAGCGGGAGCGGCACCGGGGAGCTGTTTTTT
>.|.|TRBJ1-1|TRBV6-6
CASSYSGALNTEAFF
TGTGCCAGCAGTTACTCGGGGGCCTTGAACACTGAAGCTTTCTTT
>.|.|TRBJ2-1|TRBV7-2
CASSLGAGFEQFF
TGTGCCAGCAGCTTAGGAGCCGGTTTTGAGCAGTTCTTC
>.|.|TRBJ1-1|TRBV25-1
CASSGPGRSTEAFF
TGTGCCAGCAGTGGTCCTGGGAGGAGCACTGAAGCTTTCTTT
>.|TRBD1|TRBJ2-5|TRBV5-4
CASSLRDRVKETQYF
TGTGCCAGCAGCTTGAGGGACAGGGTGAAAGAGACCCAGTACTTC
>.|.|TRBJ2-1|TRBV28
CASSQPRTSYNEQFF
TGTGCCAGCAGTCAACCCCGGACTTCCTACAATGAGCAGTTCTTC
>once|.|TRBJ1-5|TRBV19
CASSSPRQSNQPQHF
TGTGCCAGTAGTTCCCCCCGACAGAGCAATCAGCCCCAGCATTTT
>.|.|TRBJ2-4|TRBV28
CASSFGRNRGKNIQYF
TGTGCCAGCAGTTTTGGTAGGAATCGAGGCAAAAACATTCAGTACTTC
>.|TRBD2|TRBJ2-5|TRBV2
CASKQTSTFQETQYF
TGTGCCAGCAAGCAGACTAGCACCTTCCAAGAGACCCAGTACTTC
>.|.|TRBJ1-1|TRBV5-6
CASSPDRAMNTEAFF
TGTGCCAGCAGCCCAGACAGAGCCATGAACACTGAAGCTTTCTTT
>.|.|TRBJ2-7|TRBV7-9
CASSLSPGEQYF
TGTGCCAGCAGCTTAAGCCCGGGGGAGCAGTACTTC
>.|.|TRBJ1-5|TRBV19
CASSTLQGTNQPQHF
TGTGCCAGTAGTACGCTACAGGGAACGAATCAGCCCCAGCATTTT
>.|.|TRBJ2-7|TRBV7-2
CASSLYGSHSYEQYF
TGTGCCAGCAGCTTATATGGCTCCCACTCCTACGAGCAGTACTTC
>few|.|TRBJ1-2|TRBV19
CASSIGPGLNSYTF
TGTGCCAGTAGTATCGGGCCAGGGCTTAATAGCTACACCTTC
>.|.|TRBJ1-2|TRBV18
CASSPGQEGYTF
TGTGCCAGCTCACCTGGGCAGGAAGGCTACACCTTC
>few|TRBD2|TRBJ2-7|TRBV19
CASSKTSGGPYEQYF
TGTGCCAGTAGTAAGACTAGCGGGGGGCCCTACGAGCAGTACTTC
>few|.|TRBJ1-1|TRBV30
CAWSGRLNTEAFF
TGTGCCTGGAGCGGGAGATTGAACACTGAAGCTTTCTTT
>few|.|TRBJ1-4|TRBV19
CASSISGGEKLFF
TGTGCCAGTAGTATCAGCGGTGGGGAAAAACTGTTTTTT
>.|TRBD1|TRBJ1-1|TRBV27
CASSFKPGGLNTEAFF
TGTGCCAGCAGTTTTAAACCAGGGGGCTTAAACACTGAAGCTTTCTTT
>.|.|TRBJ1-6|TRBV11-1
CASSLVSNSPLHF
TGTGCCAGCAGCTTAGTCTCGAATTCACCCCTCCACTTT
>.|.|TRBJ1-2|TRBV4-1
CASSQDRSGTNLINYGYTF
TGCGCCAGCAGCCAAGACCGGTCCGGGACAAATTTAATTAACTATGGCTACACCTTC
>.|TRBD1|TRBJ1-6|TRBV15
CATSSPNRGNSPLHF
TGTGCCACCAGCAGCCCGAACAGGGGTAATTCACCCCTCCACTTT
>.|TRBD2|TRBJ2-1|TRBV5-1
CASSLGGREASYNEQFF
TGCGCCAGCAGCTTGGGAGGGCGGGAGGCCTCCTACAATGAGCAGTTCTTC
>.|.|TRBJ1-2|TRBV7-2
CASSPQPDTLYTF
TGTGCCAGCAGCCCCCAGCCTGACACTCTCTACACCTTC
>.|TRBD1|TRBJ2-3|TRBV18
CASSLETGPIDTQYF
TGTGCCAGCTCACTCGAGACAGGGCCCATAGATACGCAGTATTTT
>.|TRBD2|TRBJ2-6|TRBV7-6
CASRIAGSGANVLTF
TGTGCCAGCAGAATAGCGGGTTCCGGGGCCAACGTCCTGACTTTC
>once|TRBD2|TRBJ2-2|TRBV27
CASRDRLAGAWELFF
TGTGCCAGCAGAGACCGACTAGCGGGAGCCTGGGAGCTGTTTTTT
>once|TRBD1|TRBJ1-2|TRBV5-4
CASSFGGQGMGLDGYTF
TGTGCCAGCAGCTTCGGGGGACAGGGAATGGGGTTAGATGGCTACACCTTC
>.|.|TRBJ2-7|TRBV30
CAWNQRDRSSYEQYF
TGTGCCTGGAATCAGCGGGACAGGAGCTCCTACGAGCAGTACTTC
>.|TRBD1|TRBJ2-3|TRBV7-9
CASSPSLGQGRDTQYF
TGTGCCAGCAGCCCTAGTCTGGGACAGGGGCGGGATACGCAGTATTTT
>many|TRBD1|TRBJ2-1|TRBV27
CASSLTGERGNEQFF
TGTGCCAGCAGTTTGACAGGGGAGCGAGGCAATGAGCAGTTCTTC
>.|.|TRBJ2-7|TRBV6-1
CASSEHPSGKVFEQYF
TGTGCCAGCAGTGAACACCCCTCCGGGAAGGTGTTCGAGCAGTACTTC
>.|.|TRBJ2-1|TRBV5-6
CASSWVGQPHNEQFF
TGTGCCAGCAGCTGGGTTGGACAGCCGCACAATGAGCAGTTCTTC
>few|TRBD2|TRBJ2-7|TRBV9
CASSAGLAGVGYEQYF
TGTGCCAGCAGCGCAGGACTAGCGGGAGTGGGGTACGAGCAGTACTTC
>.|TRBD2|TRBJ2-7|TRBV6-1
CASTTGGVSYEQYF
TGTGCCAGCACTACCGGGGGGGTCTCCTACGAGCAGTACTTC
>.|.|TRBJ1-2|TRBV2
CASSEEQVRGYTF
TGTGCCAGCAGTGAAGAACAGGTTAGGGGCTACACCTTC
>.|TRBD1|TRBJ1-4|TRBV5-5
CASSLTGQVDSTNEKLFF
TGTGCCAGCAGCTTAACGGGACAGGTGGATTCAACTAATGAAAAACTGTTTTTT
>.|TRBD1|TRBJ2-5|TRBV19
CASQRDRATRETQYF
TGTGCCAGCCAACGGGACAGGGCGACGCGAGAGACCCAGTACTTC
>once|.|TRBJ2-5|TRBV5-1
CASSPGTGVETQYF
TGCGCCAGCAGCCCGGGAACGGGGGTGGAGACCCAGTACTTC
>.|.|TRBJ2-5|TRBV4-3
CASSQDLYRTKETQYF
TGCGCCAGCAGCCAAGATCTCTACAGGACGAAAGAGACCCAGTACTTC
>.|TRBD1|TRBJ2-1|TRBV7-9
CASSSGQGGYNEQFF
TGTGCCAGCAGCTCGGGACAGGGGGGGTACAATGAGCAGTTCTTC
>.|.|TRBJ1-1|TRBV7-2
CASSPERGTEAFF
TGTGCCAGCAGCCCTGAGAGGGGGACTGAAGCTTTCTTT
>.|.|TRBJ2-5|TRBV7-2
CASSLAPLETQYF
TGTGCCAGCAGCTTAGCCCCACTCGAGACCCAGTACTTC